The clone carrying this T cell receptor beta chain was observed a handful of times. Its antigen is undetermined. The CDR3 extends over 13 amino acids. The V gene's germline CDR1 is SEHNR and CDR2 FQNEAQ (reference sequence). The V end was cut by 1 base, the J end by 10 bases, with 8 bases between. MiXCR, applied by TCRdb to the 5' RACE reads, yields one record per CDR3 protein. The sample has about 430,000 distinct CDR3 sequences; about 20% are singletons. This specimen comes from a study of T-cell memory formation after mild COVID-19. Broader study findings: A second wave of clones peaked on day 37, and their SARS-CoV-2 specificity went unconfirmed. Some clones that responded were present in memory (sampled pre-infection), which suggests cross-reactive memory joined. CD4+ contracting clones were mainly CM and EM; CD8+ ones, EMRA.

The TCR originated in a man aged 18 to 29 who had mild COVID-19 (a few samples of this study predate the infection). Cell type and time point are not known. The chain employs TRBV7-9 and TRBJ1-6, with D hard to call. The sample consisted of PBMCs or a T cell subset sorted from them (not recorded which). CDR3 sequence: CASSLELESPLHF. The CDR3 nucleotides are TGTGCCAGCAGCTTAGAACTAGAATCACCCCTCCACTTT.